A single sample gave rise to the 21 T cell receptor beta chains below, sequenced in a study of shared clonotypes between healthy human individuals. Assay: immunoSEQ multiplex PCR; the TCRdb copy retains only in-frame clones and omits some. The sample lists some 2 million clones, 85% to 95% seen once, with 0.13% in the top ten. The source material was naive CD4+ T cells sorted from blood. Subset indicated: CD45RA+ positively selected. All receptors derive from a man between 18 and 29 years old in good health.

The chain has TRBV7-3 and TRBJ2-2; 8 positions agree with TRBD1. The CDR3 loop spans 15 amino acids. The junction had 5 bases not matched to a gene; V was cut back by 5 bases and J by 3 bases. Germline CDR1 and CDR2: SGHTA and FQGTGA. The CDR3 loop is CASSPTGVYTGELFF. CDR3 coding DNA: TGTGCCAGCAGCCCGACAGGGGTGTACACCGGGGAGCTGTTTTTT.

The chain has TRBV6-1 and TRBJ2-1; 12 bases agree with TRBD2. Per germline, CDR1 MNHNS and CDR2 SASEGT. This CDR3 is built from 15 residues. V shed 5 bases, J shed 4 bases, and the junction held 3 bases outside the gene matches. This chain's CDR3 is CASSWTSGEYNEQFF. CDR3 coding DNA: TGTGCCAGCAGTTGGACTAGCGGGGAATACAATGAGCAGTTCTTC.

The chain recombines TRBV28 with TRBJ2-7; possible D gene TRBD1, 6 bases. CDR1 and CDR2 (germline): MDHEN, SYDVKM. The V end lost 5 bases, the J end lost 2 bases, and 13 bases lay between the germline ends. The CDR3 has 14 residues. CDR3 DNA: TGTGCCAGCAGTCCTATGGGGGCAGCCTACGAGCAGTACTTC. Translating it yields CASSPMGAAYEQYF.

The count of this clone is one. The rearrangement joins TRBV18 to TRBJ1-1; D unclear. CDR3 length: 12 residues. Germline CDR1 is KGHSH and CDR2 is LQKENI. V was cut by 1 base and J by 8 bases, with 8 bases left in between. CDR3 sequence (DNA): TGTGCCAGCTCACCACTAGGGTCCGAAGCTTTCTTT. Its protein is CASSPLGSEAFF. Based on the CDR3 plus reference TRBV18 and TRBJ1-1, the full variable domain is NAGVMQNPRHLVRRRGQEARLRCSPMKGHSHVYWYRQLPEEGLKFMVYLQKENIIDESGMPKERFSAEFPKEGPSILRIQQVVRGDSAAYFCASSPLGSEAFFGQGTRLTVV.

The rearrangement links TRBV30 to TRBJ1-2; no firm D call. CDR1 and CDR2 from the germline V gene are GTSNPN and SVGIG (reference sequence). V gave up 0 bases and J gave up 8 bases, with 10 bases separating them. CDR3 size: 12 residues. This CDR3 reads CAWSVSGLGYTF. The CDR3 DNA sequence: TGTGCCTGGAGTGTGAGTGGGCTCGGCTACACCTTC.

On this clone: The same CDR3 arises from other DNA sequences in this sample as well. The chain recombines TRBV19 with TRBJ1-5; D remains unclear. V lost 2 bases to trimming and J lost 7 bases, with 9 bases between them. This CDR3 has 13 amino acids. Germline CDR1 LNHDA, CDR2 SQIVND (reference sequence). The DNA for the CDR3 is TGTGCCAGTAGTATAAAGGGTAACCAGCCCCAGCATTTT. Protein product: CASSIKGNQPQHF.

The V gene is TRBV27, the J gene TRBJ2-7; 8 bases match TRBD1. Looked up from germline, CDR1 is MNHEY and CDR2 is SMNVEV (reference sequence). The CDR3 is 15 residues long. V was clipped by 2 bases and J by 6 bases; unmatched bases: 9. The CDR3 protein is CASSLTILDRVEQYF. CDR3 in DNA: TGTGCCAGCAGTTTAACAATATTGGACAGGGTCGAGCAGTACTTC.

The rearrangement joins TRBV5-4 to TRBJ2-3; 7 nucleotides match TRBD1. CDR1 is SGHNT and CDR2 is YYREEE in the germline V gene (reference sequence). This CDR3 is 15 amino acids long. V lost 3 bases to trimming and J lost 1 base; unmatched junction nucleotides: 5. The CDR3 loop is CASSSAGTGTDTQYF. DNA of the CDR3: TGTGCCAGCAGCTCGGCCGGGACAGGCACAGATACGCAGTATTTT.

The chain carries TRBV6-5 and TRBJ1-2; 7 positions match TRBD1. Germline CDR1 and CDR2: MNHEY and SVGAGI. The CDR3 contains 14 residues. Losses at the gene ends were 7 bases for V and 6 bases for J; bases not matched to a gene: 11. For the CDR3, the DNA is TGTGCCAGCACCATGACTACAGGGGTCCATGGCTACACCTTC. Its translation is CASTMTTGVHGYTF.

The V gene is TRBV6-4, the J gene TRBJ1-1; D is possibly TRBD1 (5 bases). Germline lookup yields CDR1 MRHNA and CDR2 SNTAGT. V was cut by 6 bases and J by 1 base, with 9 bases left in between. There are 13 residues in the CDR3. CDR3 bases: TGTGCCAGCAGATCTACAGGGAACACTGAAGCTTTCTTT. It is translated as CASRSTGNTEAFF.

The CDR3 DNA is TGCGCCAGCAGCGATCGGGACAGCGCGAACACTGAAGCTTTCTTT. Protein: CASSDRDSANTEAFF. V and J are TRBV5-1 and TRBJ1-1, with 7 bases aligning to TRBD1. The junction had 7 bases not matched to a gene; V was cut back by 4 bases and J by 1 base. Germline V gene lookup returns CDR1 SGHRS and CDR2 YFSETQ. The CDR3 covers 15 residues.

The chain links TRBV4-1 to TRBJ2-1; 10 positions agree with TRBD2. Per the germline V gene, CDR1 is MGHRA and CDR2 is YSYEKL. J lost 6 bases, V lost 1 base, and 9 bases had no gene match. The CDR3 contains 17 residues. CDR3 DNA sequence: TGCGCCAGCAGCCAAGGAATTAGCGGGGGGCCCTTCAATGAGCAGTTCTTC. It codes for CASSQGISGGPFNEQFF.

The chain couples TRBV6-5 to TRBJ2-7; 7 positions match TRBD1. In germline, CDR1 is MNHEY, CDR2 SVGAGI. The junction had 5 bases not matched to a gene; V was cut back by 2 bases and J by 1 base. This CDR3 has 15 amino acids. The CDR3 loop is CASSYRKGASYEQYF. DNA of the CDR3: TGTGCCAGCAGTTACAGGAAGGGGGCTTCCTACGAGCAGTACTTC.

The rearrangement links TRBV5-1 to TRBJ1-4; a weak D match, TRBD1 (5 bases). The V end was cut by 1 base, the J end by 4 bases, with 8 bases between. This CDR3 has 14 amino acids. Germline V gene lookup returns CDR1 SGHRS and CDR2 YFSETQ. This CDR3 reads CASSLKTDNEKLFF. CDR3 nucleotides: TGCGCCAGCAGCTTGAAGACAGATAATGAAAAACTGTTTTTT.

Points on this clone: Its ends do not fully match the called genes, so a read error is possible. The chain joins TRBV30 to TRBJ2-2, with D possibly being TRBD2 (5 bases). The germline V gene has CDR1 GTSNPN and CDR2 SVGIG (reference sequence). The CDR3 is 14 residues long. CDR3 DNA: TGTGCCTGGAGTGTACCCTTCGGAACCGGGAAGCTGTTTTTT. It codes for CAWSVPFGTGKLFF.

In its sample, this clone was seen once. This sequence joins TRBV30 and TRBJ1-4; D call uncertain. V lost 4 bases and J lost 5, with 14 bases in between. This CDR3 is built from 14 residues. Germline CDR1 GTSNPN, CDR2 SVGIG (reference sequence). CDR3 loop: CAWMRESGNEKLFF. The CDR3 nucleotides read TGTGCCTGGATGAGAGAGTCGGGGAATGAAAAACTGTTTTTT.

Worth noting for this clone: This CDR3 is also generated by other DNA sequences in the sample. J is TRBJ2-3 and V is TRBV5-1; D not resolved. V was cut by 7 bases and J by 2 bases, with 5 bases left in between. Germline CDR1 SGHRS, CDR2 YFSETQ. This CDR3 spans 11 amino acids. For the CDR3, the DNA is TGCGCCAGCCGCATCACAGATACGCAGTATTTT. It translates to CASRITDTQYF.

The V gene is TRBV18, the J gene TRBJ2-1; D is undetermined. V lost 1 base and J 5 bases, leaving 9 bases between the germline ends. Germline assignment: CDR1 KGHSH and CDR2 LQKENI. The CDR3 consists of 14 residues. The CDR3 protein is CASSPLPGNNEQFF. The CDR3 bases are TGTGCCAGCTCACCACTTCCAGGTAACAATGAGCAGTTCTTC.

The chain employs TRBV7-8 and TRBJ1-3, with a possible D match to TRBD1 (6 bases). CDR3 length: 14 amino acids. Germline lookup yields CDR1 SGHVS and CDR2 FQNEAQ. V lost 6 bases to trimming and J lost 2 bases, with 11 bases between them. In DNA, the CDR3 is TGTGCCAGCAGACAAACAGGGACTGGAAACACCATATATTTT. Protein: CASRQTGTGNTIYF.

The CDR3 DNA follows: TGTGCCAGCAGCTTAACGGGCAGTACTAGCACAGATACGCAGTATTTT. Translating it yields CASSLTGSTSTDTQYF. The chain is built from TRBV7-3 and TRBJ2-3; D is undetermined. CDR1 is SGHTA, CDR2 FQGTGA, per germline. Trimming removed 0 bases at V and 0 bases at J, with 10 bases between. This CDR3 is built from 16 residues.

In its sample, this clone was seen once. V usage is TRBV4-1 and J usage is TRBJ1-5; 9 bases agree with TRBD1. Germline lookup yields CDR1 MGHRA and CDR2 YSYEKL. V lost 0 bases, J lost 2 bases, and 5 bases stayed unmatched. This CDR3 contains 17 residues. Here the CDR3 reads CASSQDGQGLGNQPQHF. CDR3 nucleotides: TGCGCCAGCAGCCAAGATGGACAGGGGCTGGGCAATCAGCCCCAGCATTTT.